The source of this T cell receptor beta chain is a study of blood T cell repertoires in COVID-19. Background on the study: Collection of acute and convalescent COVID-19 samples took place in the United States, Italy and Spain. PBMCs, B-cell-depleted T cells, or T cells were the source of the cDNA or gDNA that made up the material.

Germline CDR1 and CDR2: MNHNS and SASEGT. The CDR3 consists of 16 residues. V dropped 3 bases and J dropped 0; count of bases not matched to a gene: 5. Authors' methods: How many nucleated cells were present was estimated from reference gene primer amplification. TCRdb keeps only in-frame clones here, not all; method: immunoSEQ multiplex PCR. The V and J calls and clone size were taken over from that table, and D and trimming were inferred from the DNA. Of 150,000 to 200,000 clones in the sample, 90% were seen once. The source is a man aged 55 to 70 with active or convalescent COVID-19. Sequenced: peripheral blood. The genes are TRBV6-1 and TRBJ2-4; TRBD1 aligns across 7 bases. The CDR3 protein is CASSDRGTVAKNIQYF. The DNA for the CDR3 is TGTGCCAGCAGTGATAGGGGGACAGTAGCCAAAAACATTCAGTACTTC.